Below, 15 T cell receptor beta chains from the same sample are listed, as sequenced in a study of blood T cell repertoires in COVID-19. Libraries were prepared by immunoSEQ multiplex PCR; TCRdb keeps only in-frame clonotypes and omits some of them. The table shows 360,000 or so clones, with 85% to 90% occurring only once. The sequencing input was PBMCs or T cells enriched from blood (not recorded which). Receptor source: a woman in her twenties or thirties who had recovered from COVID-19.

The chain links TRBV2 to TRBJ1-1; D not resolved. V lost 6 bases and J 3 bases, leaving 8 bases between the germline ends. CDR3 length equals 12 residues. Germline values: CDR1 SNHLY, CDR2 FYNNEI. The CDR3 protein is CASRGSYTEAFF. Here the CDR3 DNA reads TGTGCCAGCAGGGGCAGTTACACTGAAGCTTTCTTT.

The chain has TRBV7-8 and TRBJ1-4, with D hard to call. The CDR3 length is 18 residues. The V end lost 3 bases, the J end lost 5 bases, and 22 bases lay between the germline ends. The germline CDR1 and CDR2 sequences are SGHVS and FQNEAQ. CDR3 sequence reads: CASSFRPSQTSWNEKLFF. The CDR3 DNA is TGTGCCAGCAGCTTCAGACCCTCCCAGACTTCTTGGAATGAAAAACTGTTTTTT.

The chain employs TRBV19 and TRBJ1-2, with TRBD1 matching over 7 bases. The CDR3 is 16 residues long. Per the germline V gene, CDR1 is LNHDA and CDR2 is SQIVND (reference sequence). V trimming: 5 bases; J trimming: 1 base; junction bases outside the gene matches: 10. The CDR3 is CASSLYGTVDNYGYTF. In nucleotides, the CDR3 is TGTGCCAGTAGTTTGTACGGGACAGTAGATAACTATGGCTACACCTTC.

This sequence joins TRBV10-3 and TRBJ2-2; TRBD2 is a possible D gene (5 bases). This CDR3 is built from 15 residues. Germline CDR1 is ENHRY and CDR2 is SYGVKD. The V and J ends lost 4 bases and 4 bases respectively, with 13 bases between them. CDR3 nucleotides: TGTGCCATCAGTGCGTCCGCTAGCACCACCGGGGAGCTGTTTTTT. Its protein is CAISASASTTGELFF.

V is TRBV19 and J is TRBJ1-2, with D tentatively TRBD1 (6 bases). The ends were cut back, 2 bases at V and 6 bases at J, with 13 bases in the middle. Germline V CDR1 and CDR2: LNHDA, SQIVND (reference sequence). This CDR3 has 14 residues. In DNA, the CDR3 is TGTGCCAGTAGTATAATGGGGGCTGTGGATGGCTACACCTTC. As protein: CASSIMGAVDGYTF.

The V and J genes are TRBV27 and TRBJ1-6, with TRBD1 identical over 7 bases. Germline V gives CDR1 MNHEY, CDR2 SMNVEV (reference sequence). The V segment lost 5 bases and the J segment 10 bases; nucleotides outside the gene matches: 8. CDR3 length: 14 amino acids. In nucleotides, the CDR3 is TGTGCCAGCAGTCGAGGGGACAGCTACTCACCCCTCCACTTT. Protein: CASSRGDSYSPLHF.

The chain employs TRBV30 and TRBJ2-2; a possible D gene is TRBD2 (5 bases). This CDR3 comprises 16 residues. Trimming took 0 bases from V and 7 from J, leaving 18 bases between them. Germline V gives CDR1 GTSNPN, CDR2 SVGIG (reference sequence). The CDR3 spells CAWSVGKREWVGELFF. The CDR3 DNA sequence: TGTGCCTGGAGTGTAGGTAAGAGGGAGTGGGTCGGGGAGCTGTTTTTT.

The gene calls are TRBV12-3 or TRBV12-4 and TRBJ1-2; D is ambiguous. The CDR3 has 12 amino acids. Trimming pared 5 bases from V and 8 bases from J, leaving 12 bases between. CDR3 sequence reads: CASSDGIEGYTF. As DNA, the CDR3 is TGTGCCAGCAGTGACGGGATAGAAGGCTACACCTTC.

The CDR3 spells CASSQDTLYTIYF. CDR3 DNA: TGTGCCAGCAGCCAAGATACTTTGTACACCATATATTTT. The chain employs TRBV4-2 and TRBJ1-3; D uncertain. V dropped 0 bases and J dropped 8 bases, with 8 bases sitting between them. Germline CDR1 and CDR2: LGHNA and YNFKEQ. The CDR3 is made up of 13 amino acids.

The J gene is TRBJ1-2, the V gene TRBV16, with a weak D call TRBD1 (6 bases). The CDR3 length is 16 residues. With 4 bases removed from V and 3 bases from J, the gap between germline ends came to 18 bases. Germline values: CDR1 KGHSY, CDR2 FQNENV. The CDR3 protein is CASSRVFQGFDYGYTF. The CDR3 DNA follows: TGTGCCAGCAGCCGGGTATTTCAGGGGTTTGACTATGGCTACACCTTC.

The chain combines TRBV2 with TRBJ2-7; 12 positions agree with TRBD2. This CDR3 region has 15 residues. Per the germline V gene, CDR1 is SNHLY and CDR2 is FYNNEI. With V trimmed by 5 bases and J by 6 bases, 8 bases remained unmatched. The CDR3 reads CASSFRLAGDSEQYF. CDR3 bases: TGTGCCAGCAGTTTCCGACTAGCGGGAGATTCCGAGCAGTACTTC.

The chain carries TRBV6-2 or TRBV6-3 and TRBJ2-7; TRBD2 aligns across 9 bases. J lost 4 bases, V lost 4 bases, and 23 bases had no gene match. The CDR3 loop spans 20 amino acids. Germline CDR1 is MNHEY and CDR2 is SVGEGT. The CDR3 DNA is TGTGCCAGCAGTTCGAGGGGATTTACTAGTAGCGGGAGTATTGGTTACGAGCAGTACTTC. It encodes CASSSRGFTSSGSIGYEQYF.

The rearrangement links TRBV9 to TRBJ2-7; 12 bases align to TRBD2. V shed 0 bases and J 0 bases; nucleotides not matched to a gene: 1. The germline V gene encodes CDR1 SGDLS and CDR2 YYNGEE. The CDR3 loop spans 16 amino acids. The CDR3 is CASSVGTSGISYEQYF. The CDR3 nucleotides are TGTGCCAGCAGCGTAGGGACTAGCGGGATCTCCTACGAGCAGTACTTC.

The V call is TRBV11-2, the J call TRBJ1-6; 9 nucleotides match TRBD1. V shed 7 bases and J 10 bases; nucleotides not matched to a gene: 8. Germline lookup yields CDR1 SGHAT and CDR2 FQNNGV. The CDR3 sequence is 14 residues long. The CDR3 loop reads CASTGQGSESPLHF. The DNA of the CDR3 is TGTGCCAGCACCGGACAGGGGTCAGAATCACCCCTCCACTTT.

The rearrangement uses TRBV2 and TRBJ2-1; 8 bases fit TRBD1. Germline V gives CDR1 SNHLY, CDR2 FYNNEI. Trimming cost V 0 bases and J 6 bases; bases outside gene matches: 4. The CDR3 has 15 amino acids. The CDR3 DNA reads TGTGCCAGCAGTGAAGCGGGAGACAGGGGCAATGAGCAGTTCTTC. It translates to CASSEAGDRGNEQFF.